This section outlines one T cell receptor (beta chain) sequence together with its context. Judged by its sample share, this clonotype qualifies as large (0.1 to 1%). Which antigen it targets is not known. No per-base quality is available; no much larger clone lies one base away. Including the terminal cysteine and phenylalanine, the CDR3 comprises 14 residues. Only the CDR3 DNA stays, 42 bases, in frame from base 1. CDR1 and CDR2 (KGHDR, SFDVKD) derive from the germline V gene. V is clipped by 5 bases and J by 3 bases, and the sequence between their germline boundaries is 10 bases long. Instrument used: Illumina MiSeq. TCRdb trimmed the raw reads at Q25, called clones with MiXCR and kept productive beta chains. When rows share a CDR3 protein, they turn into one entry using the most common DNA and genes. The sample table holds about 5,800 distinct CDR3 sequences, of which 9.5% were seen once. The ten largest clonotypes hold 5.4% of the sample.

The sample is drawn from a study. Rearrangement joined TRBV24-1 to TRBJ1-5; the D gene cannot be named for sure. Material: CD4+ T cells from synovial fluid. This TCR derives from a human donor with rheumatoid arthritis. The DNA sequence is TGTGCCACCAGTGGTTCCGCGAACAATCAGCCCCAGCATTTT. This translates into CATSGSANNQPQHF.